This paragraph reports one T cell receptor (beta chain). The sample comes from a study of shared T cell receptors in the human thymus. TCRdb's table, derived via immunoSEQ multiplex PCR, lists solely in-frame clones and lacks some. The table includes hundreds of thousands of clones, approximately 83% detected once. This CDR3 is 14 amino acids long. Looked up from germline, CDR1 is SGHRS and CDR2 is YFSETQ. V dropped 3 bases and J dropped 5 bases, with 9 bases sitting between them. These data were likewise used in another study, on human thymus T cells. As that report states: Samples came from healthy Finnish infants during open corrective cardiac surgery. Thymus was obtained from resections taken during corrective heart surgery. Highly overlapping thymic repertoires in unrelated individuals were reported by related research.

Sequenced input: thymocytes. The chain joins TRBV5-1 to TRBJ1-6, with D unresolved. The receptor was derived from a girl in the first two years of life with a congenital heart defect. CDR3 in DNA: TGCGCCAGCAGCTCAGGCGAACATAATTCACCCCTCCACTTT. Translation: CASSSGEHNSPLHF.